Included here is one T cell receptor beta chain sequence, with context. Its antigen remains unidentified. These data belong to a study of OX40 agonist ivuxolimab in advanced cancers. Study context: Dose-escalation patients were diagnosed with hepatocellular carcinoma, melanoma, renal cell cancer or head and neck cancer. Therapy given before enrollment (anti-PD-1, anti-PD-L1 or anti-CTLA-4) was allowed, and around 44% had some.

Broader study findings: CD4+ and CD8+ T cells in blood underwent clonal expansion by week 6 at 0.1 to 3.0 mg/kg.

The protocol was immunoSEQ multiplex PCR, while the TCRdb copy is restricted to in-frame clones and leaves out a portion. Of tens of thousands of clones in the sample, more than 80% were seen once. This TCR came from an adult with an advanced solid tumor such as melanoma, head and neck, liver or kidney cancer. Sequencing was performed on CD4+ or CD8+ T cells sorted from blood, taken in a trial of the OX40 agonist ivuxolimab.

The CDR3 DNA reads TGTGCCAGCAGTCTGAGTAGGACCAACAAAAACATTCAGTACTTC. This sequence encodes CASSLSRTNKNIQYF. J is TRBJ2-4 and V is TRBV6-5, with D unresolved. CDR3 length: 15 amino acids. V was pared by 5 bases and J by 3 bases, with 14 bases between. CDR1 is MNHEY, CDR2 SVGAGI, per germline.